This is a list of T cell receptor beta chains from one sample in a study of cytomegalovirus exposure and HLA in healthy donors. This table comes from immunoSEQ multiplex PCR, and its TCRdb copy is limited to in-frame clones, with some not included. The table lists roughly 75,000 clones, 94% of them singletons, with around 2.1% in the top ten. Sequenced sample: PBMCs. These receptors were obtained from a young woman in good health and CMV-seronegative. The conserved cysteine and the conserved F or W are not part of the CDR3 here. The size of a clone is reported for some rows only, either as once, few or many, or as a class for expanded clones.

V gene,clone size,CDR3 length,CDR3 protein
TRBV4-3,-,18,ASSPRVFNYGTGGWIEQF
TRBV6-6,once,11,ASSLGELNGYT
TRBV5-1,-,13,ASSLSGKDTGELF
TRBV6-4,-,11,ASRGPTWYEQY
TRBV5-4,-,15,ASSAGTGGLRDEKLF
TRBV5-1,-,13,ASSLVGQGDSPLH
TRBV9,-,12,ASSMDSMNTEAF
TRBV28,-,13,ASLSGQGGNQPQH
TRBV4-2,-,14,ASSQDRYSFENIQY
TRBV19,once,13,ASSLGGTRNNEQF
TRBV5-4,-,11,ASSTQGTETQY
TRBV7-2,-,13,ASSLRGQSYNEQF
TRBV5-1,-,16,ASSPVGVYSSGANVLT
TRBV7-2,-,15,ASSLASGAQPNYGYT
TRBV25-1,-,13,ASSEAAGESSPLH
TRBV29-1,once,12,SVEGAGNNYGYT
TRBV5-1,-,12,ASSLDEADQPQH
TRBV30,-,11,AWRVQGFYGYT
TRBV6-6,-,10,ASRGGENIQY
TRBV4-1,-,11,ASSQTGGDEQY
TRBV13,-,12,ASSPGTGTYEQY
TRBV15,-,15,ATSRVLQGARPGELF
TRBV10-3,-,13,AIRAILKGGYGYT
TRBV6-5,-,11,ASSYSGRDEQY
TRBV5-5,-,12,ASSLVQGADTQY
TRBV19,-,16,ASSSYHGQGQMGTEAF
TRBV6-6,once,13,ASSYSMDRFYEQY
TRBV4-1,-,15,ASSQSPGQGSLYEQY
TRBV5-4,-,15,ASSSGGQGTVGNTIY
TRBV11-2,-,16,ASSPHPPASGDRETQY
TRBV2,-,11,ASKQDSILRTF